Listed here are 15 T cell receptor beta chains from one sample, sequenced in a study of T cell responses to AZD1222 COVID-19 vaccine. Clones were sequenced by immunoSEQ multiplex PCR, and TCRdb holds only the in-frame ones, with some missing. The data contain under 300,000 clones, more than 80% of them singletons. Specimen: peripheral blood, collected on day 0 of AZD1222 vaccination. The receptors here all came from an adult in good health.

This CDR3 reads CASSAGQANTGELFF. DNA of the CDR3: TGTGCCAGCAGCGCGGGACAGGCGAACACCGGGGAGCTGTTTTTT. This chain links TRBV5-4 with TRBJ2-2; 8 positions match TRBD1. This CDR3 is 15 amino acids long. Germline V gives CDR1 SGHNT, CDR2 YYREEE (reference sequence). The V and J ends lost 4 bases and 0 bases, in that order; junction bases with no gene match: 2. The entire variable domain, with the rest obtained from reference TRBV5-4 and TRBJ2-2, is as follows: ETGVTQSPTHLIKTRGQQVTLRCSSQSGHNTVSWYQQALGQGPQFIFQYYREEENGRGNFPPRFSGLQFPNYSSELNVNALELDDSALYLCASSAGQANTGELFFGEGSRLTVL.

The chain has TRBV3-1 (or the pseudogene TRBV3-2) and TRBJ2-2; D remains ambiguous. The V gene's germline CDR1 is LGHDT and CDR2 YNNKEL (reference sequence). V lost 4 bases and J 6 bases, leaving 12 bases between the germline ends. The CDR3 is made up of 14 amino acids. This CDR3 is CASSPSPGSGELFF. CDR3 nucleotide sequence: TGTGCCAGCAGCCCGTCGCCAGGTTCCGGGGAGCTGTTTTTT.

A few counts support this clone. This chain links TRBV5-8 with TRBJ1-5, with D unresolved. This CDR3 region has 15 residues. Per the germline V gene, CDR1 is SGHTS and CDR2 is YDEGEE. The germline V and J ends were trimmed by 0 bases and 5 bases, with 12 bases remaining between them. DNA for the CDR3: TGTGCCAGCAGCTTGGGTGTCAGCCATTATCAGCCCCAGCATTTT. As protein: CASSLGVSHYQPQHF.

The chain links TRBV29-1 to TRBJ1-1; a possible D gene is TRBD1 (6 bases). The germline V gene encodes CDR1 SQVTM and CDR2 ANQGSEA. V was cut by 8 bases and J by 4 bases, with 26 bases left in between. The CDR3 has 16 amino acids. CDR3 sequence (DNA): TGCAGCACCAGCCACCGAACGGGGGGCCTGGGCACTGAAGCTTTCTTT. Amino acid sequence: CSTSHRTGGLGTEAFF.

This chain connects TRBV24-1 to TRBJ2-1; 10 bases align to TRBD1. CDR1 and CDR2 (germline): KGHDR, SFDVKD. With 5 bases clipped from V and 0 bases from J, the junction kept 9 bases outside the gene matches. The length of the CDR3 is 18 residues. CDR3 protein: CATSGGTGEKGSYNEQFF. DNA of the CDR3: TGTGCCACCAGTGGCGGGACAGGGGAGAAGGGCTCCTACAATGAGCAGTTCTTC.

V is TRBV28 and J is TRBJ1-2; no clear D. The CDR3 has 13 amino acids. The germline V gene has CDR1 MDHEN and CDR2 SYDVKM. Deletions cut 3 bases from V and 6 bases from J, with 11 bases between. The DNA of the CDR3 is TGTGCCAGCAGTTTTTCGGGCGGGAATGGCTACACCTTC. It yields the protein CASSFSGGNGYTF.

The V gene is TRBV7-4, the J gene TRBJ2-3, with D hard to call. Germline assignment: CDR1 SGHVT and CDR2 SQSDAQ. This CDR3 has 16 residues. V was cut by 2 bases and J by 2 bases, with 14 bases left in between. Here the CDR3 reads CASSLWVSRPTDTQYF. Written as DNA, the CDR3 is TGTGCCAGCAGCTTATGGGTCTCCCGCCCCACAGATACGCAGTATTTT.

The rearrangement joins TRBV11-2 to TRBJ2-7; no reliable D call. CDR3 length equals 13 residues. V lost 1 base, J lost 7 bases, and 11 bases lay in between. Germline V CDR1 and CDR2: SGHAT, FQNNGV. In nucleotides, the CDR3 is TGTGCCAGCAGCTTAGGACTCCTATGGGAGCAGTACTTC. It encodes CASSLGLLWEQYF.

The chain has TRBV28 and TRBJ1-1, with D unclear. There are 14 residues in the CDR3. V lost 5 bases and J lost 7, with 17 bases in between. Per germline, CDR1 MDHEN and CDR2 SYDVKM. CDR3 coding DNA: TGTGCCAGCAGTCCTCAGTTTTTACGGAGTGAAGCTTTCTTT. Its translation is CASSPQFLRSEAFF. Together with reference TRBV28 and TRBJ1-1, the CDR3 gives the full variable domain: DVKVTQSSRYLVKRTGEKVFLECVQDMDHENMFWYRQDPGLGLRLIYFSYDVKMKEKGDIPEGYSVSREKKERFSLILESASTNQTSMYLCASSPQFLRSEAFFGQGTRLTVV.

The chain uses TRBV5-4 and TRBJ2-7; D is ambiguous. The V and J ends lost 4 bases and 2 bases respectively, with 13 bases between them. The CDR3 is made up of 14 amino acids. The germline CDR1 and CDR2 sequences are SGHNT and YYREEE (reference sequence). CDR3 nucleotide sequence: TGTGCCAGCAGCGCGCGCGGCGGAACCTACGAGCAGTACTTC. Its translation: CASSARGGTYEQYF.

The rearrangement uses TRBV28 and TRBJ1-2; 7 bases agree with TRBD1. This CDR3 spans 14 amino acids. From germline, CDR1 is MDHEN and CDR2 SYDVKM. The V gene end was trimmed by 3 bases and the J gene end by 6 bases; junction bases not matched to a gene: 7. The CDR3 DNA sequence: TGTGCCAGCAGTTTTTCAGGGGGGTCGGATGGCTACACCTTC. Its translation is CASSFSGGSDGYTF.

This clone is a singleton in its sample. The chain combines TRBV28 with TRBJ1-2, with 7 bases fitting TRBD1. V shed 5 bases, J shed 2 bases, and the junction held 2 bases outside the gene matches. Germline values: CDR1 MDHEN, CDR2 SYDVKM. The length of the CDR3 is 13 residues. The CDR3 coding sequence is TGTGCCAGCAGTACAGGGGAGAACTATGGCTACACCTTC. It is translated as CASSTGENYGYTF.

V and J are TRBV2 and TRBJ2-1; 13 positions agree with TRBD2. CDR3 length: 17 residues. From germline, CDR1 is SNHLY and CDR2 FYNNEI. V lost 6 bases, J lost 2 bases, and 7 bases stayed unmatched. The CDR3 bases are TGTGCCAGCAGGGGTCGGACTAGCGGGGGTGCCTACAATGAGCAGTTCTTC. Translation: CASRGRTSGGAYNEQFF.

This chain connects TRBV12-3 or TRBV12-4 to TRBJ2-7; D perhaps matches TRBD2 (5 bases). V lost 8 bases and J lost 11, with 16 bases in between. This CDR3 has 11 amino acids. The DNA of the CDR3 is TGTGCCAGCTCCTCTGGAGGAAAGGAGTACTTC. Protein product: CASSSGGKEYF.

The V call is TRBV3-1 (or the pseudogene TRBV3-2), the J call TRBJ2-2, with D perhaps being TRBD1 or TRBD2 (5 bases each). The germline CDR1 and CDR2 sequences are LGHDT and YNNKEL (reference sequence). The V end was cut by 2 bases, the J end by 4 bases, with 11 bases between. The CDR3 runs 15 residues. CDR3 DNA sequence: TGTGCCAGCAGCCAAAGAGGGGAGACCACCGGGGAGCTGTTTTTT. Translation: CASSQRGETTGELFF.